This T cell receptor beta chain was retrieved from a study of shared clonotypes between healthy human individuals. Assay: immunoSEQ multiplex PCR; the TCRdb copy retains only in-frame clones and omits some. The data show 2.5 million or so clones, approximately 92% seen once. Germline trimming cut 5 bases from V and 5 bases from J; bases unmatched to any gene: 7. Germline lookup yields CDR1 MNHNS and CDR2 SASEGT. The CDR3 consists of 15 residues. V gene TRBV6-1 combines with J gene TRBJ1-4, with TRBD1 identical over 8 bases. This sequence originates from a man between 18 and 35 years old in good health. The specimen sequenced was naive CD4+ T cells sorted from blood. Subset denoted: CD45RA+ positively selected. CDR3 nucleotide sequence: TGTGCCAGCAGTAACCCAGACAGGGGAAATGAAAAACTGTTTTTT. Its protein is CASSNPDRGNEKLFF.